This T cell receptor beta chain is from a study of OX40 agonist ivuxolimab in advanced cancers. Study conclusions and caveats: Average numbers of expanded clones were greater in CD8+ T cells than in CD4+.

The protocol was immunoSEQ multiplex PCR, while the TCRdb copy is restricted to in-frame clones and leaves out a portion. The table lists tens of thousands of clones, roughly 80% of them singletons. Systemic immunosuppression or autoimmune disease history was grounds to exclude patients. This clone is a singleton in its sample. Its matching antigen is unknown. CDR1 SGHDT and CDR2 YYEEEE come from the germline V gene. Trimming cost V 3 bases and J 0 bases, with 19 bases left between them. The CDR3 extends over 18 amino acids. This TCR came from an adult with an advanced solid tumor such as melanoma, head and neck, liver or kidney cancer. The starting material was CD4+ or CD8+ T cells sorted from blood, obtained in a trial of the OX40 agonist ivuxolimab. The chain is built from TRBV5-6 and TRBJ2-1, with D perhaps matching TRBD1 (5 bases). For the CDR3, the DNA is TGTGCCAGCAGCTCCCTTATTCCTAGGGGATTCTCCTACAATGAGCAGTTCTTC. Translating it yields CASSSLIPRGFSYNEQFF.